These T cell receptor beta chains were read from a single sample in a study of cytomegalovirus exposure and HLA in healthy donors. Sequencing was performed with immunoSEQ multiplex PCR; in TCRdb, only in-frame clones are kept and a portion is missing. The sample holds 55,000 to 80,000 clones, about 72% seen once. The sequencing input was PBMCs. All receptors derive from a man aged 40-55 years in good health and CMV-seropositive. The CDR3 runs from the conserved cysteine through the conserved F or W. D genes are given only for firm matches. Clone size is given for some rows only: seen once, a few or many times, or a class if the clone is expanded.

>TRBJ2-3|TRBV9|.|.
TGTGCCAGCAGCGAGGCAGGGTACGACACAGATACGCAGTATTTT
CASSEAGYDTDTQYF
>TRBJ1-4|TRBV13|few|TRBD1
TGTGCCAGCAGCTCTTTTGACAGGGGCGCAACTAATGAAAAACTGTTTTTT
CASSSFDRGATNEKLFF
>TRBJ2-7|TRBV6-1|once|TRBD2
TGTGCCAGCAGTGTCCGGGACTATACCTACGAGCAGTACTTC
CASSVRDYTYEQYF
>TRBJ2-3|TRBV2|.|TRBD2
TGTGCCAGCAAGCTAGCGGGGGGGCTCGGGTCCACAGATACGCAGTATTTT
CASKLAGGLGSTDTQYF
>TRBJ2-7|TRBV9|.|TRBD1
TGTGCCAGCAGCGTAGGGGACAGGGACGAGCAGTACTTC
CASSVGDRDEQYF
>TRBJ2-3|TRBV28|.|.
TGTGCCTACGGCGGGCCCGAGGAAGATACGCAGTATTTT
CAYGGPEEDTQYF
>TRBJ2-7|TRBV5-6|.|TRBD1
TGTGCCAGCAGCTATGGACAGGGTGACGAGCAGTACTTC
CASSYGQGDEQYF
>TRBJ2-6|TRBV5-6|.|.
TGTGCCAGCAGCTTTCAGGAGGCCACCTCTGGGGCCAACGTCCTGACTTTC
CASSFQEATSGANVLTF
>TRBJ1-5|TRBV6-6|.|TRBD1
TGTGCCAGCTCTCCTGGGACAGAGTACGGGAATCAGCCCCAGCATTTT
CASSPGTEYGNQPQHF
>TRBJ1-5|TRBV4-1|.|.
TGCGCCAGCAGCCAAGATGGGGGAGGAAGCAATCAGCCCCAGCATTTT
CASSQDGGGSNQPQHF
>TRBJ2-7|TRBV30|few|.
TGTGCCTGGAGTGGAGGGGGATCCTACGAGCAGTACTTC
CAWSGGGSYEQYF
>TRBJ1-6|TRBV2|.|.
TGTGCCAGCTCGACAGGTCCGAATTCACCCCTCCACTTT
CASSTGPNSPLHF
>TRBJ2-2|TRBV7-2|.|.
TGTGCCAGCAGCTTACGGGGGGACACCGCGGAGCTGTTTTTT
CASSLRGDTAELFF